This T cell receptor beta chain appears in the sequencing data of a study of blood T cell repertoires in COVID-19. Study details: COVID-19 samples from acute and convalescent phases originated in the United States, Italy and Spain. PBMCs, B-cell-depleted T cells, or T cells provided the cDNA or gDNA that made up the material.

In the authors' methods: Counts of nucleated cells, estimated from reference gene primer amplification, were obtained. This table comes from immunoSEQ multiplex PCR, and its TCRdb copy is limited to in-frame clones, with some not included. The V and J calls and clone size are taken from that table; D and trimming were inferred from the DNA. The data contain about 110,000 clones, approximately 80% of them singletons. The CDR3 contains 12 residues. Germline CDR1 is SQVTM and CDR2 is ANQGSEA. Trimming at V came to 8 bases and at J to 5 bases, leaving 6 bases not matched to a gene. The receptor was isolated from a woman aged 70 to 79 with acute or convalescent COVID-19. The sample comprised peripheral blood. This chain connects TRBV29-1 to TRBJ2-3; 8 bases are shared with TRBD1. This CDR3 reads CSIGQGVDTQYF. The CDR3 bases are TGCAGCATAGGACAGGGTGTAGATACGCAGTATTTT.